These 30 T cell receptor beta chains were all obtained from the same sample, sequenced in a study of cytomegalovirus exposure and HLA in healthy donors (dated 2017 in TCRdb). The library was built by means of the immunoSEQ multiplex PCR assay. The multiplex PCR relied on a mix of 60 forward primers for TCR Vbeta segments and 13 reverse primers for TCR Jbeta segments. TCRdb took over this immuneACCESS table, retaining in-frame rearrangements with V and J assigned. Such tables are incomplete; in checked studies, under half of the missing clones stem from an unresolved V gene, and the remainder is unexplained. The sample has roughly 130,000 clones on record, around 72% of them singletons. 1% to 1.5% of the sample is in the top ten clones. Material for sequencing was PBMCs. The receptors shown here come from a woman in her forties in good health and CMV-seronegative.

The chain employs TRBV5-1 and TRBJ1-1, with no clear D. V was cut by 1 base and J by 0 bases, with 13 bases left in between. The CDR3 consists of 16 residues. CDR1 is SGHRS, CDR2 YFSETQ, per germline. The CDR3 sequence is CASSLSQYTMNTEAFF. The CDR3 region has the DNA TGCGCCAGCAGCTTGAGCCAGTACACTATGAACACTGAAGCTTTCTTT.

This sequence joins TRBV7-8 and TRBJ1-1; possibly TRBD1 for D (6 bases). The germline V gene has CDR1 SGHVS and CDR2 FQNEAQ. There are 15 residues in the CDR3. Trimming removed 4 bases at V and 0 bases at J, with 12 bases between. The CDR3 loop is CASSYRAPMNTEAFF. DNA for the CDR3: TGTGCCAGCAGCTACAGGGCCCCCATGAACACTGAAGCTTTCTTT.

This chain uses TRBV5-1 with TRBJ1-1; 8 bases agree with TRBD1. This CDR3 has 12 residues. Looked up from germline, CDR1 is SGHRS and CDR2 is YFSETQ. V was clipped by 4 bases and J by 7 bases; unmatched bases: 3. CDR3 bases: TGCGCCAGCAGCCCGGACAGGGTTGAAGCTTTCTTT. It codes for CASSPDRVEAFF.

The genes are TRBV4-3 and TRBJ2-1; 9 bases are a match to TRBD2. V shed 2 bases, J shed 3 bases, and the junction held 5 bases outside the gene matches. Germline-derived CDR1 and CDR2 are LGHNA and YSLEER. This CDR3 has 16 residues. The CDR3 coding sequence is TGCGCCAGCAGCCAACAGACTAGCGGAAACTACAATGAGCAGTTCTTC. Translated, it gives CASSQQTSGNYNEQFF.

The chain uses TRBV7-9 and TRBJ2-1; 7 nucleotides match TRBD1. V dropped 0 bases and J dropped 1; count of bases not matched to a gene: 3. This CDR3 is built from 16 residues. CDR1 SEHNR and CDR2 FQNEAQ come from the germline V gene (reference sequence). The CDR3 DNA is TGTGCCAGCAGCTTAGCTGGGACAGCGTCCTACAATGAGCAGTTCTTC. It is translated as CASSLAGTASYNEQFF.

The V call is TRBV5-6, the J call TRBJ1-6; D uncertain. CDR3 length: 14 residues. Germline loops: CDR1 SGHDT, CDR2 YYEEEE. Trimming removed 0 bases at V and 6 bases at J, with 7 bases between. The CDR3 region is CASSLDRSNSPLHF. CDR3 in DNA: TGTGCCAGCAGCTTGGATAGGAGTAATTCACCCCTCCACTTT.

The rearrangement joins TRBV28 to TRBJ1-3; TRBD1 agrees at 10 bases. Germline V gene lookup returns CDR1 MDHEN and CDR2 SYDVKM. V lost 2 bases to trimming and J lost 8 bases; unmatched junction nucleotides: 3. The CDR3 totals 14 residues. The CDR3 sequence is CASSLGGQGYTIYF. CDR3 bases: TGTGCCAGCAGTTTAGGGGGACAGGGGTACACCATATATTTT.

For this clone: An end of the junction differs from the germline gene, which may be a read error. The chain recombines TRBV5-1 with TRBJ1-5, with 10 bases identical to TRBD1. CDR3 length equals 15 residues. Germline V CDR1 and CDR2: SGHRS, YFSETQ. CDR3 protein: CASRLDRGGNQPQHF. The CDR3 DNA follows: TGCGCCAGCAGATTGGACAGGGGGGGGAATCAGCCCCAGCATTTT.

The chain recombines TRBV9 with TRBJ1-2; possibly TRBD1 for D (6 bases). The CDR3 length is 14 residues. V shed 0 bases and J shed 2 bases, with 8 bases lying between them. Germline lookup yields CDR1 SGDLS and CDR2 YYNGEE. The CDR3 is CASSVGTGNYGYTF. The CDR3 DNA sequence: TGTGCCAGCAGCGTAGGAACAGGGAACTATGGCTACACCTTC.

This clone was observed a handful of times. The V and J genes are TRBV23-1 and TRBJ2-7; the D gene is possibly TRBD1 (6 bases). TRBV23-1 is sorted into the ORF group, with uncertain function. The CDR3 is 15 amino acids. Trimming pared 4 bases from V and 7 bases from J, leaving 20 bases between. The CDR3 DNA reads as TGCGCCAGCAGTCCCCACCTACAGGGCCTGCGAGAGCAGTACGTC. It codes for CASSPHLQGLREQYV.

For the CDR3, the DNA is TGTGCCAGCAGCAAAACTCTAGCGGGGGTCCGCTCTGGGGCCAACGTCCTGACTTTC. Amino acid sequence: CASSKTLAGVRSGANVLTF. The chain employs TRBV7-9 and TRBJ2-6, with 10 bases lining up with TRBD2. J lost 0 bases, V lost 5 bases, and 10 bases had no gene match. There are 19 residues in the CDR3. Germline CDR1 is SEHNR and CDR2 is FQNEAQ (reference sequence).

Only one count was recorded for this clone. V and J are TRBV5-1 and TRBJ2-7; 9 bases fit TRBD1. The CDR3 loop spans 16 amino acids. CDR1 is SGHRS and CDR2 is YFSETQ in the germline V gene. With 4 bases clipped from V and 0 bases from J, the junction kept 8 bases outside the gene matches. The CDR3 spells CASSIGHRGLSYEQYF. The CDR3 bases are TGCGCCAGCAGCATCGGACACAGGGGGCTCTCCTACGAGCAGTACTTC.

The sample holds one count of this clone. The chain recombines TRBV23-1 with TRBJ1-2; the match to TRBD1 covers 8 bases. TRBV23-1 is an ORF, with its function uncertain. V was pared by 0 bases and J by 8 bases, with 11 bases of the junction left unmatched. There are 16 residues in the CDR3. As DNA, the CDR3 is TGCGCCAGCAGTCAATCTAAAAGGGACAGGTGCCGGGGCTACACCTTC. Translated: CASSQSKRDRCRGYTF.

The rearrangement links TRBV29-1 to TRBJ2-1; a possible D gene is TRBD1 (6 bases). The germline V and J ends were trimmed by 6 bases and 2 bases, with 8 bases remaining between them. The CDR3 is made up of 12 amino acids. The germline gives CDR1 SQVTM, CDR2 ANQGSEA. Here the CDR3 DNA reads TGCAGCGTCCGACAGGCCTACAATGAGCAGTTCTTC. Translation gives CSVRQAYNEQFF.

V and J are TRBV5-1 and TRBJ2-3; TRBD1 might be the D (7 bases). V gave up 4 bases and J gave up 3 bases, with 15 bases separating them. The CDR3 is 15 residues long. Germline CDR1 and CDR2: SGHRS and YFSETQ. CDR3 DNA: TGCGCCAGCAGCCGGAGGGGGCTGACGACAGATACGCAGTATTTT. Translated, it gives CASSRRGLTTDTQYF.

This chain links TRBV9 with TRBJ1-4; tentatively, D is TRBD1 (5 bases). V was clipped by 2 bases and J by 4 bases, with 12 bases between them. The CDR3 runs 15 residues. From germline, CDR1 is SGDLS and CDR2 YYNGEE. Written as DNA, the CDR3 is TGTGCCAGCAGCGTTCAGGGCAGAAATAATGAAAAACTGTTTTTT. Translating gives CASSVQGRNNEKLFF.

The chain carries TRBV6-1 and TRBJ2-2; 9 positions match TRBD2. Germline V CDR1 and CDR2: MNHNS, SASEGT. Trimming removed 4 bases from V and 4 bases from J; junction bases left unmatched: 10. The CDR3 loop spans 17 amino acids. The CDR3 DNA is TGTGCCAGCAGTGGCGCAGCGGGGGGCATCTTCACCGGGGAGCTGTTTTTT. Protein product: CASSGAAGGIFTGELFF.

The V call is TRBV11-2, the J call TRBJ1-1; D might be TRBD1 (6 bases). V was trimmed by 6 bases and J by 3 bases, leaving 14 bases between them. The germline V gene encodes CDR1 SGHAT and CDR2 FQNNGV. The CDR3 has 14 residues. The CDR3 DNA reads TGTGCCAGCAGGGAAACAGGGAGATACACTGAAGCTTTCTTT. Translated: CASRETGRYTEAFF.

V usage is TRBV5-8 and J usage is TRBJ2-5; TRBD2 aligns across 12 bases. The tail of the sequence fits TRBJ2-7 better, so the J call may be wrong. CDR3 size: 16 residues. CDR1 and CDR2 from the germline V gene are SGHTS and YDEGEE. The CDR3 DNA reads TGTGCCAGCAGCTTAGCCGGGACTAGCGGGCCCTACGAGCAGTACTTC. Translated: CASSLAGTSGPYEQYF.

This clone was detected only once. The chain employs TRBV19 and TRBJ1-3; D unresolved. The CDR3 loop spans 15 amino acids. Looked up from germline, CDR1 is LNHDA and CDR2 is SQIVND (reference sequence). V was pared by 7 bases and J by 1 base, with 14 bases between. Here the CDR3 reads CASISIRGSGNTIYF. The CDR3 region has the DNA TGTGCCAGTATCTCAATACGGGGATCTGGAAACACCATATATTTT.

Only one count was recorded for this clone. Additional DNA sequences in this sample encode the identical CDR3. The chain carries TRBV5-4 and TRBJ1-1; 7 nucleotides line up with TRBD1. Looked up from germline, CDR1 is SGHNT and CDR2 is YYREEE (reference sequence). The CDR3 totals 14 residues. V dropped 1 base and J dropped 5; count of bases not matched to a gene: 5. The CDR3 spells CASSLRQGRTEAFF. The CDR3, as DNA: TGTGCCAGCAGCTTGCGACAGGGTCGAACTGAAGCTTTCTTT.

This sequence joins TRBV27 and TRBJ1-1; TRBD1 might be the D (5 bases). The CDR3 has 15 amino acids. The germline V gene has CDR1 MNHEY and CDR2 SMNVEV (reference sequence). The V gene lost 3 bases and the J gene lost 1 base, with 12 bases spanning the gap. CDR3 bases: TGTGCCAGCAGTTTGAGGAGGGGAGGGAACACTGAAGCTTTCTTT. This translates into CASSLRRGGNTEAFF.

The rearrangement joins TRBV7-6 to TRBJ2-3; the match to TRBD1 covers 7 bases. Germline values: CDR1 SGHVS, CDR2 FNYEAQ. The trim removed 5 bases at V and 0 bases at J, leaving 5 bases unmatched. The CDR3 spans 15 residues. The CDR3 here is CASSIQGISTDTQYF. CDR3 nucleotide sequence: TGTGCCAGCAGCATACAGGGGATTAGCACAGATACGCAGTATTTT.

The DNA of the CDR3 is TGTGCCAGCAGCCCTCATGGGCCTTACAATGAGCAGTTCTTC. Residues: CASSPHGPYNEQFF. V is TRBV7-3 and J is TRBJ2-1; D remains ambiguous. With 5 bases removed from V and 4 bases from J, the gap between germline ends came to 12 bases. This CDR3 region has 14 residues. Germline values: CDR1 SGHTA, CDR2 FQGTGA.

The chain joins TRBV28 to TRBJ1-2; TRBD1 matches at 9 bases. The germline CDR1 and CDR2 sequences are MDHEN and SYDVKM. The CDR3 sequence is 19 residues long. V shed 7 bases, J shed 7 bases, and the junction held 25 bases outside the gene matches. As DNA, the CDR3 is TGTGCCAGCACCAAGAACAGGGGGCGCGTGCCAACCCAAAGTTCTGGCTACACCTTC. This codes for CASTKNRGRVPTQSSGYTF.

This clone was detected only a few times. The chain uses TRBV7-2 and TRBJ1-6; 7 bases are a match to TRBD1. Germline lookup yields CDR1 SGHTA and CDR2 FQGNSA. With V trimmed by 4 bases and J by 15 bases, 9 bases remained unmatched. CDR3 length equals 13 residues. Here the CDR3 reads CASSSSQQGLLHF. The CDR3 nucleotides are TGTGCCAGCAGCTCTAGCCAACAGGGGCTCCTCCACTTT.

In its sample, this clone was seen once. The chain's CDR3 is CASSLVRGSYNEQFF. CDR3 in DNA: TGTGCCAGCAGCTTGGTTCGGGGATCCTACAATGAGCAGTTCTTC. The V and J genes are TRBV5-4 and TRBJ2-1, with D possibly matching TRBD2 (5 bases). Germline CDR1 is SGHNT and CDR2 is YYREEE (reference sequence). This CDR3 is built from 15 residues. Deletions cut 0 bases from V and 1 base from J, with 8 bases between.

This chain connects TRBV9 to TRBJ1-4; 9 positions agree with TRBD1. The germline CDR1 and CDR2 sequences are SGDLS and YYNGEE. Germline trimming cut 2 bases from V and 0 bases from J; bases unmatched to any gene: 5. CDR3 length: 17 amino acids. The CDR3 sequence: CASSVGQGRATNEKLFF. The CDR3 nucleotides are TGTGCCAGCAGCGTGGGACAGGGAAGAGCAACTAATGAAAAACTGTTTTTT.

This clone has a single count. The chain has TRBV11-3 and TRBJ2-7; D possibly corresponds to TRBD2 (6 bases). Trimming removed 4 bases from V and 0 bases from J, with 10 bases in between. The CDR3 is made up of 14 amino acids. Germline V gene lookup returns CDR1 SGHNT and CDR2 YENEEA. In DNA, the CDR3 is TGTGCCAGCAGCTCGGGACTTCCCTCCTACGAGCAGTACTTC. Encoded protein: CASSSGLPSYEQYF.

This clone was seen only once. The chain combines TRBV5-6 with TRBJ1-5; D is undetermined. Trimming cost V 4 bases and J 5 bases, with 16 bases left between them. CDR1 and CDR2 from the germline V gene are SGHDT and YYEEEE. The CDR3 totals 15 residues. The CDR3 nucleotides are TGTGCCAGCAGCCAAAAGGACCGGGGAGATCAGCCCCAGCATTTT. Translated, it gives CASSQKDRGDQPQHF.